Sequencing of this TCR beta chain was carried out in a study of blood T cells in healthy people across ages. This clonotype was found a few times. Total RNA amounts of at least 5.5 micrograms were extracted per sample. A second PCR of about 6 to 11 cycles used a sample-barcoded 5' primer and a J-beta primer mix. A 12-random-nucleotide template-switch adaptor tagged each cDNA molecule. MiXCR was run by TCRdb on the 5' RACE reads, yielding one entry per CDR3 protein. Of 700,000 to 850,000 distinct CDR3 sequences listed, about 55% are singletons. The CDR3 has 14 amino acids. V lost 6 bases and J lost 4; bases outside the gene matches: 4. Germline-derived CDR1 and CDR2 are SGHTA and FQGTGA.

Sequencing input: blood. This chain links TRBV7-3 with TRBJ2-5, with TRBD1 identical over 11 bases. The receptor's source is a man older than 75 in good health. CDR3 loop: CASSRTGGLETQYF. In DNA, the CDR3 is TGTGCCAGCAGTCGGACAGGGGGCTTAGAGACCCAGTACTTC.